Listed here are 8 T cell receptor beta chains from one sample, sequenced in a study of Japanese encephalitis immunity and Zika vaccine responses. MiXCR, applied by TCRdb to the 5' RACE reads, yields one record per CDR3 protein. This sample carries about 550 distinct CDR3 sequences, about 2.2% of them seen once, and the ten largest clones take around 24%. CFSE-labeled PBMCs were cultured about 6 days with peptide pools, each at roughly 1.1 ug/mL. The sort collected unfixed, live, CD56-CD19-CD16-CD3+CD4+ CFSE-low proliferating CD4 T cells. The sequenced sample was antigen-activated CD4+ T cells from blood, cultured, obtained during a Zika inactivated vaccine study. The receptors originated from an adult woman who received an inactivated Zika virus vaccine.

This clonotype is labeled as large. This rearrangement joins TRBV24-1 to TRBJ2-3; D remains ambiguous. CDR1 KGHDR and CDR2 SFDVKD come from the germline V gene. The germline V and J ends were trimmed by 7 bases and 0 bases, with 7 bases remaining between them. This CDR3 is built from 13 residues. CDR3 sequence: CATSKISTDTQYF. The CDR3 coding sequence is TGTGCCACCAGCAAAATTAGCACAGATACGCAGTATTTT.

Within the sample, this clonotype is large. The chain is built from TRBV9 and TRBJ2-3; the match to TRBD2 covers 9 bases. This CDR3 contains 15 residues. Germline V gene lookup returns CDR1 SGDLS and CDR2 YYNGEE. J was trimmed by 6 bases and V by 3 bases; bases with no gene match: 8. CDR3 in DNA: TGTGCCAGCAGCGCTCAGGGACTAGCCGCGGATACGCAGTATTTT. Translated, it gives CASSAQGLAADTQYF.

This clonotype is medium-sized in the sample. This sequence joins TRBV6-9 and TRBJ2-5; D unclear. Germline assignment: CDR1 MNHGY and CDR2 SVAAGI. V lost 2 bases and J 5 bases, leaving 18 bases between the germline ends. The CDR3 contains 16 residues. In DNA form, the CDR3 reads TGTGCCAGCAGTTATATCCCGACACAGACTGGGGAGACCCAGTACTTC. Amino acid sequence: CASSYIPTQTGETQYF.

In this sample, this clonotype is medium-sized. The chain is built from TRBV18 and TRBJ1-1; the D is unclear. Germline V gives CDR1 KGHSH, CDR2 LQKENI. The length of the CDR3 is 14 residues. Trimming pared 5 bases from V and 8 bases from J, leaving 18 bases between. Here the CDR3 DNA reads TGTGCCAGCTCATCCAACCAGGAATTTAGCGAAGCTTTCTTT. The encoded protein is CASSSNQEFSEAFF.

By share of the sample, this clonotype is large. V usage is TRBV27 and J usage is TRBJ1-5; D is unresolved. Germline V gene sequence: CDR1 MNHEY, CDR2 SMNVEV (reference sequence). The germline V and J ends were trimmed by 2 bases and 1 base, with 3 bases remaining between them. This CDR3 is 13 amino acids long. CDR3 in amino acids: CASSLKSNQPQHF. CDR3 bases: TGTGCCAGCAGTTTAAAGAGCAATCAGCCCCAGCATTTT.

This clonotype has more than one count but fewer than ten. The chain joins TRBV24-1 to TRBJ1-2; weak D call: TRBD1 (5 bases). This CDR3 spans 13 amino acids. Germline loops: CDR1 KGHDR, CDR2 SFDVKD. Trimming shortened V by 4 bases and J by 7 bases, and 12 bases separated the two germline ends. The CDR3 is CATSDQRDFGYTF. CDR3 coding DNA: TGTGCCACCAGTGACCAAAGGGACTTTGGCTACACCTTC.

Relative to its sample, this clonotype is large (0.1 to 1%). The gene calls are TRBV28 and TRBJ1-1, with D uncertain. The germline gives CDR1 MDHEN, CDR2 SYDVKM. Trimming took off 3 bases at V and 2 bases at J, with 13 bases between the two ends. This CDR3 spans 15 amino acids. CDR3 coding DNA: TGTGCCAGCAGTTTTCATCGGCAGTTTAACACTGAAGCTTTCTTT. It yields the protein CASSFHRQFNTEAFF.

This clonotype has a handful of counts. In DNA, the CDR3 is TGTGCCAGCAGCTCTGTATACGGACATAGGAACACTGAAGCTTTCTTT. Amino acids: CASSSVYGHRNTEAFF. The chain couples TRBV7-2 to TRBJ1-1, with D perhaps TRBD1 (5 bases). Trimming left V 4 bases short and J 1 base short, with 16 bases between. The CDR3 has 16 residues. CDR1 SGHTA and CDR2 FQGNSA come from the germline V gene.